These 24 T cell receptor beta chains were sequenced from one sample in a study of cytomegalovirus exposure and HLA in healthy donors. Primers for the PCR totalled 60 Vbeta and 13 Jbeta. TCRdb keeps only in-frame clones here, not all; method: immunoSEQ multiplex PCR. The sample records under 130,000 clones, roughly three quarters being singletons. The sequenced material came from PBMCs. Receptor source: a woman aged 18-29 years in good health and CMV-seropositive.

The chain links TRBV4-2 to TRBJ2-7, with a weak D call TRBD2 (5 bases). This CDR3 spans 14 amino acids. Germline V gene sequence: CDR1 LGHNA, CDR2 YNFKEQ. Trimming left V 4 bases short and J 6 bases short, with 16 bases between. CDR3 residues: CASSPFSASREQYF. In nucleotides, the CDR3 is TGTGCCAGCAGCCCCTTCTCGGCTAGCCGCGAGCAGTACTTC.

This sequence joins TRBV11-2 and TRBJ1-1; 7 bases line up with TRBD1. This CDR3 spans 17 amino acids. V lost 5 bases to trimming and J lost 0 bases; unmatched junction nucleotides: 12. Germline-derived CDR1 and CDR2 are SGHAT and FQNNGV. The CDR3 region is CASSLSRTGRMNTEAFF. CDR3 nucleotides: TGTGCCAGCAGCCTGAGCCGGACAGGACGGATGAACACTGAAGCTTTCTTT.

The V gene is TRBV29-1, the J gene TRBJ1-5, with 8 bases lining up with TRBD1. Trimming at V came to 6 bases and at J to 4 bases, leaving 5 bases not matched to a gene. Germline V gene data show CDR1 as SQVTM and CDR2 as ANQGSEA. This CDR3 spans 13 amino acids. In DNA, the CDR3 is TGCAGCGTCATGACAGGGGAGAATCAGCCCCAGCATTTT. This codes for CSVMTGENQPQHF.

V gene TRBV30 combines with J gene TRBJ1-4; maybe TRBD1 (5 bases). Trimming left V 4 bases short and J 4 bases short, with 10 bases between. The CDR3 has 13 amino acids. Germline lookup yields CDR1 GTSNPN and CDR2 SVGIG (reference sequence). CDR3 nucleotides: TGTGCCTGGATAGGGGCAGTTAATGAAAAACTGTTTTTT. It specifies CAWIGAVNEKLFF. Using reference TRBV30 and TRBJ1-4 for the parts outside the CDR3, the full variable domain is SQTIHQWPATLVQPVGSPLSLECTVEGTSNPNLYWYRQAAGRGLQLLFYSVGIGQISSEVPQNLSASRPQDRQFILSSKKLLLSDSGFYLCAWIGAVNEKLFFGSGTQLSVL.

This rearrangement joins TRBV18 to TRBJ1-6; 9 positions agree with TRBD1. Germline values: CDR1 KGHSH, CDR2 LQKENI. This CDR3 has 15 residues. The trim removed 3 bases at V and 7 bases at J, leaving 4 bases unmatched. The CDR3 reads CASSPSGQGNSPLHF. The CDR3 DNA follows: TGTGCCAGCTCACCCTCGGGACAGGGCAATTCACCCCTCCACTTT.

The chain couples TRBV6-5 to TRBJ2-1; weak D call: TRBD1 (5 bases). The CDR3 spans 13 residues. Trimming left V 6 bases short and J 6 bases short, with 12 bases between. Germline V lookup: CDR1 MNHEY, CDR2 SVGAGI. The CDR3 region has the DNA TGTGCCAGCAGACCGGACAAGAGCAATGAGCAGTTCTTC. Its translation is CASRPDKSNEQFF.

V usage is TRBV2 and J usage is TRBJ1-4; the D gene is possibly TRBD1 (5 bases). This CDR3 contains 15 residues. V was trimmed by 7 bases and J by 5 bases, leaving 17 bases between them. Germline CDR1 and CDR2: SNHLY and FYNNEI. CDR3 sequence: CASNDDSGGNEKLFF. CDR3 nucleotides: TGTGCCAGCAACGACGACAGCGGGGGGAATGAAAAACTGTTTTTT.

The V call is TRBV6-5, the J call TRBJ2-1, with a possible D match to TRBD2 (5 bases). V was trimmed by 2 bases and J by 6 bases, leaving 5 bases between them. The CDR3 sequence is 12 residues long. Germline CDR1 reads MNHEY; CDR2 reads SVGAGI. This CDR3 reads CASSYAGNEQFF. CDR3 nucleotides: TGTGCCAGCAGTTACGCGGGCAATGAGCAGTTCTTC.

CDR3 nucleotides: TGTGCCAGCAGTAGAACAGGGGCCCTATTCTCTGCTGGCTACACCTTC. Amino acid sequence: CASSRTGALFSAGYTF. The chain recombines TRBV27 with TRBJ1-2, with 7 bases fitting TRBD1. Germline trimming cut 5 bases from V and 7 bases from J; bases unmatched to any gene: 16. The length of the CDR3 is 16 residues. The germline gives CDR1 MNHEY, CDR2 SMNVEV (reference sequence).

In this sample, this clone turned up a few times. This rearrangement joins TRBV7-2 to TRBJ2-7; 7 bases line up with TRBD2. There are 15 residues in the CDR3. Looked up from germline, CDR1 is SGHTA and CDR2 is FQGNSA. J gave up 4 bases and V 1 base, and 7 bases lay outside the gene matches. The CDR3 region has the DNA TGTGCCAGCAGCTTAGTAGCGGGTGGGTATTACGAGCAGTACTTC. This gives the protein CASSLVAGGYYEQYF.

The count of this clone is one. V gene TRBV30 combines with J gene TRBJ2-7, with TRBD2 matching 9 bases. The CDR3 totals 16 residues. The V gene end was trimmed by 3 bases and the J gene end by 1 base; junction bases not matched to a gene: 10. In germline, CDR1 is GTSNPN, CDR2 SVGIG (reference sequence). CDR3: CAWRGGGAYSSYEQYF. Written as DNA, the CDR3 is TGTGCCTGGAGAGGCGGGGGGGCCTACTCATCCTACGAGCAGTACTTC.

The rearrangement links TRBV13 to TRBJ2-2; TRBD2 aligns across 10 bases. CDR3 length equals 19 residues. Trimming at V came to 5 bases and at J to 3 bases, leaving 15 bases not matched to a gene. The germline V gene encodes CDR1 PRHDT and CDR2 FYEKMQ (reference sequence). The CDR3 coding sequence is TGTGCCAGCAGCCCGTGGGGACAAGCGGGGGGGCCAGACACCGGGGAGCTGTTTTTT. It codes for CASSPWGQAGGPDTGELFF.

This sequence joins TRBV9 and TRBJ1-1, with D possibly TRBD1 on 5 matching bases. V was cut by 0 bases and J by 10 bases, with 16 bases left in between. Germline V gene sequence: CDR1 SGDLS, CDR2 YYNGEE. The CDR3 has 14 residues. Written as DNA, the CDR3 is TGTGCCAGCAGCGTAGGAGGCTTGCCTAGGGGAGCTTTCTTT. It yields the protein CASSVGGLPRGAFF.

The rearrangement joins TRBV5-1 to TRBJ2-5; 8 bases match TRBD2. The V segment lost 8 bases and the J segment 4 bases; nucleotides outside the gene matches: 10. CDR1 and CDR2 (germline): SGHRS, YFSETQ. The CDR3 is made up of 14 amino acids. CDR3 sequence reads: CASTDREGLETQYF. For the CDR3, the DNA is TGCGCCAGTACAGACCGGGAGGGCCTAGAGACCCAGTACTTC.

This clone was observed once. The CDR3 DNA reads TGCGCCAGCAGCCAAATGACAGGGGCGAGCTACAATGAGCAGTTCTTC. Encoded protein: CASSQMTGASYNEQFF. The gene calls are TRBV4-1 and TRBJ2-1; 8 bases align to TRBD1. The germline V gene has CDR1 MGHRA and CDR2 YSYEKL. This CDR3 comprises 16 residues. The J segment lost 3 bases and the V segment lost 2 bases, leaving 6 bases of the junction unmatched.

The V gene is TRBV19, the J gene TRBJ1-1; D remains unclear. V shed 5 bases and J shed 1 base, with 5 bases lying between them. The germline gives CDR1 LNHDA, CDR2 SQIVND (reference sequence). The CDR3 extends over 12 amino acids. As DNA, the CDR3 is TGTGCCAGTAGTCATCCGAACACTGAAGCTTTCTTT. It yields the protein CASSHPNTEAFF.

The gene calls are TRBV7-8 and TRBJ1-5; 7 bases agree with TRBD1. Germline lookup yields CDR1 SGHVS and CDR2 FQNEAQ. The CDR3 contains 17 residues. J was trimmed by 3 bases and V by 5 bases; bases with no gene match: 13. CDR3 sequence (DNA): TGTGCCAGCAGCCGGGACAGAGAGGGATTAGACAATCAGCCCCAGCATTTT. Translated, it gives CASSRDREGLDNQPQHF.

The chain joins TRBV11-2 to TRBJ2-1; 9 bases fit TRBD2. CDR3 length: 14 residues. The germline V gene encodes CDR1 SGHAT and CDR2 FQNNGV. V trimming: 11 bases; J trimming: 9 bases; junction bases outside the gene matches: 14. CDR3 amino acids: CACRLAGRAPEQFF. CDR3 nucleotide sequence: TGTGCCTGCCGGCTAGCGGGGCGGGCTCCTGAGCAGTTCTTC.

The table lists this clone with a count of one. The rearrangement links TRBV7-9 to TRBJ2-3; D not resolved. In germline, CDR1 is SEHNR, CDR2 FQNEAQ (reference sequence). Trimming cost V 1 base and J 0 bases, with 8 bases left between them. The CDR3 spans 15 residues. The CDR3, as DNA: TGTGCCAGCAGCTTAGTCAGGCAGAGCACAGATACGCAGTATTTT. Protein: CASSLVRQSTDTQYF.

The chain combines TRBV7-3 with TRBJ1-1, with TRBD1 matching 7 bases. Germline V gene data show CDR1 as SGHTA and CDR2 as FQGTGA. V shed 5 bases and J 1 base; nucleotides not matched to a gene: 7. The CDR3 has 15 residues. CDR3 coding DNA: TGTGCCAGCAGCGCGACAGGGATTCCGAACACTGAAGCTTTCTTT. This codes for CASSATGIPNTEAFF.

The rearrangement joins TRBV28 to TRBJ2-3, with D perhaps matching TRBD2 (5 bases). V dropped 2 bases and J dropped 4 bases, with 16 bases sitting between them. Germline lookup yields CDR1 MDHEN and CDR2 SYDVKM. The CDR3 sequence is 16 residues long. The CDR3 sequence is CASSLSGIGGPDTQYF. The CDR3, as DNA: TGTGCCAGCAGTTTAAGTGGGATTGGCGGGCCAGATACGCAGTATTTT.

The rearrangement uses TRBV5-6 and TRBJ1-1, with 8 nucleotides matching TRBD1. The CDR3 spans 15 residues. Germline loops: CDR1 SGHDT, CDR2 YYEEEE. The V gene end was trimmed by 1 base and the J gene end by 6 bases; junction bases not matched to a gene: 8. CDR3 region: CASSLWDRYDSEAFF. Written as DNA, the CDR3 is TGTGCCAGCAGCTTGTGGGACAGGTATGATTCTGAAGCTTTCTTT.

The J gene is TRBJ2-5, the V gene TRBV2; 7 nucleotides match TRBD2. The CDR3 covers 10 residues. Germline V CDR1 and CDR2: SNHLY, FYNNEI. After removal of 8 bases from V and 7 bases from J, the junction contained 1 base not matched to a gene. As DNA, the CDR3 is TGTGCCAGCGGCGGGGGGACCCAGTACTTC. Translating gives CASGGGTQYF.

The CDR3 region is CASSIPGPQHF. The CDR3, as DNA: TGTGCCAGTAGTATTCCGGGGCCCCAGCATTTT. The chain combines TRBV19 with TRBJ1-5, with D uncertain. Germline V lookup: CDR1 LNHDA, CDR2 SQIVND (reference sequence). The germline V and J ends were trimmed by 3 bases and 9 bases, with 6 bases remaining between them. This CDR3 is built from 11 residues.